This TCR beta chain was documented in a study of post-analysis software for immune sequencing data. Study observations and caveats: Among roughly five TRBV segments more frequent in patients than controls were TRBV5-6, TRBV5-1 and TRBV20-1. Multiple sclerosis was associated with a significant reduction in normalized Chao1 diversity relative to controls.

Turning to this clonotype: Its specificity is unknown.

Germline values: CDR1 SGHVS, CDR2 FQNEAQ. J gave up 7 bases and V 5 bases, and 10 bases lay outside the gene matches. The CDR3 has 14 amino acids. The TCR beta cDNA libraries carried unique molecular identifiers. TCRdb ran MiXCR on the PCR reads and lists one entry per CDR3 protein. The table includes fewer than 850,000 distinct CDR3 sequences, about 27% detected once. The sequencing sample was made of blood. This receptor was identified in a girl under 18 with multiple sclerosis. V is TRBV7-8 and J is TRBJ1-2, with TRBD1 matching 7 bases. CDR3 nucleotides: TGTGCCAGCAGCCCCCGACAGGGTTCTTCTGGCTACACCTTC. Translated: CASSPRQGSSGYTF.